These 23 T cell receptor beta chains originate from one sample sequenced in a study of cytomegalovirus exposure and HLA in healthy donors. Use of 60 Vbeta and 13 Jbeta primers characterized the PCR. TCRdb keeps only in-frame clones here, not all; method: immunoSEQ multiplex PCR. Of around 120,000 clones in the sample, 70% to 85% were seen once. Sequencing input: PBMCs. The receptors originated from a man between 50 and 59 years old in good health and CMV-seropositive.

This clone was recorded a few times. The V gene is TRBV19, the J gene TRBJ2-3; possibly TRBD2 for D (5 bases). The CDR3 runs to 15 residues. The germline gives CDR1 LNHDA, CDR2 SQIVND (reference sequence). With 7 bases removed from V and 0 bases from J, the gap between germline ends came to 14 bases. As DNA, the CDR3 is TGTGCCAGTACCCCGGACGGACTTAGCACAGATACGCAGTATTTT. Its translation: CASTPDGLSTDTQYF.

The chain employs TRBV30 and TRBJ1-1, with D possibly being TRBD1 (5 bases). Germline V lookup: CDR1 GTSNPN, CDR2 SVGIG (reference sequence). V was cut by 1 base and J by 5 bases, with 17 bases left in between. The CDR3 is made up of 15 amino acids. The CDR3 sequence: CAWSGFGMGGTEAFF. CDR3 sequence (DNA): TGTGCCTGGAGTGGATTTGGGATGGGGGGGACTGAAGCTTTCTTT.

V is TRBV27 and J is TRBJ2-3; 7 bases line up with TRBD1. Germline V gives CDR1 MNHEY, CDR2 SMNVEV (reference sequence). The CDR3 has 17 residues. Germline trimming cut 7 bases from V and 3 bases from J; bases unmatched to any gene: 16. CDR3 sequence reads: CASMRTGVNLGTDTQYF. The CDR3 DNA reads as TGTGCCAGCATGCGAACAGGGGTAAATCTCGGGACAGATACGCAGTATTTT.

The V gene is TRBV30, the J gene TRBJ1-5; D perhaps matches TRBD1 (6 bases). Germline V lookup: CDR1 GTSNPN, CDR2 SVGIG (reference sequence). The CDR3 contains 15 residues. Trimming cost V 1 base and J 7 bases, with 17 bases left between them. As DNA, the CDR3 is TGTGCCTGGAGTGCTCGGGGGGGCTGGGGCCAGCCCCAGCATTTT. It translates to CAWSARGGWGQPQHF.

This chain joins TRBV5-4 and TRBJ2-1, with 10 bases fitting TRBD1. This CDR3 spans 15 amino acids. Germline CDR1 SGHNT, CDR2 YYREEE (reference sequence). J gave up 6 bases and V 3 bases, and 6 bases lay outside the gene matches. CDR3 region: CASSSTGTGVNEQFF. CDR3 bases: TGTGCCAGCAGCTCAACCGGGACAGGGGTCAATGAGCAGTTCTTC.

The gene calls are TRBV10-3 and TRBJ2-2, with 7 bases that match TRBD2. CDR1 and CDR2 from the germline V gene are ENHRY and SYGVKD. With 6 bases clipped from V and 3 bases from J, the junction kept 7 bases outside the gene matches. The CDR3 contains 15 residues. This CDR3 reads CAIRPRESDTGELFF. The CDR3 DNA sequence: TGTGCCATCAGGCCGCGGGAGTCTGACACCGGGGAGCTGTTTTTT.

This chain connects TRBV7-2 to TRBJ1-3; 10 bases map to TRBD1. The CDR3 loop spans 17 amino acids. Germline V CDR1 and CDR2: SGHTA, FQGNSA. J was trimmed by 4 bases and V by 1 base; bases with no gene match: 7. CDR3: CASSLVGTGVSGNTIYF. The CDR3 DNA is TGTGCCAGCAGCTTAGTAGGGACAGGGGTCTCCGGAAACACCATATATTTT.

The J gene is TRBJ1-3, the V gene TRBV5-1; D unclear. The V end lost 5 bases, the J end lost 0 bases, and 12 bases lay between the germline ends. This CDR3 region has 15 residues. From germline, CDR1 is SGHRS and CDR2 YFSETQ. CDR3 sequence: CASRDERLSGNTIYF. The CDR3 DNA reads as TGCGCCAGCAGGGATGAGCGACTCTCTGGAAACACCATATATTTT.

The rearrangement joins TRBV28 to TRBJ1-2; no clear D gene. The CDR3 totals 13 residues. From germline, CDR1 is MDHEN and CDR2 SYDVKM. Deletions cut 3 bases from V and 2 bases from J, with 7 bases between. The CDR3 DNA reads TGTGCCAGCAGTTTCGGAGGGAACTATGGCTACACCTTC. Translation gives CASSFGGNYGYTF.

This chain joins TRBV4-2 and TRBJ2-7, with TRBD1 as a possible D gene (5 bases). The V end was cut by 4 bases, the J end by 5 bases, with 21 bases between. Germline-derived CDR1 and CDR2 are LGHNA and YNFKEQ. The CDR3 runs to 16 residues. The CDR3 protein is CASSLAGGRGADEQYF. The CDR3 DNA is TGTGCCAGCAGCCTCGCAGGTGGAAGGGGCGCGGACGAGCAGTACTTC.

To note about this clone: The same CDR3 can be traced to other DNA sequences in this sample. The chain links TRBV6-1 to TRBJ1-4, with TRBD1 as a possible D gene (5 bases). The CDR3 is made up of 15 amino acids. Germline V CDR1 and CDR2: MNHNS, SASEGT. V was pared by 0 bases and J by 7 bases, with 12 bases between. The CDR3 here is CASSEARGGVEKLFF. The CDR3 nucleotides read TGTGCCAGCAGTGAAGCGCGGGGGGGGGTTGAAAAACTGTTTTTT.

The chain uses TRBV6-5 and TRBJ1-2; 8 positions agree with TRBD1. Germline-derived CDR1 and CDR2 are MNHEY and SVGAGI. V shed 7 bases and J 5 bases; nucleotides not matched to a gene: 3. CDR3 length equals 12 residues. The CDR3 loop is CASTTGEYGYTF. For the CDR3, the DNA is TGTGCCAGCACGACAGGGGAGTATGGCTACACCTTC.

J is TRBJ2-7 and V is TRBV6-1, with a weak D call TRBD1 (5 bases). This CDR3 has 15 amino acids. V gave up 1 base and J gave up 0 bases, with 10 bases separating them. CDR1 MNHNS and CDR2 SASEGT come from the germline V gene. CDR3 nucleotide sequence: TGTGCCAGCAGTGAAGTGACAGTGAGCTCCTACGAGCAGTACTTC. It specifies CASSEVTVSSYEQYF.

The CDR3 DNA reads TGTGCCTGGAGGGCTACCGGGACAGGACTTAGACCCTCTGGAAACACCATATATTTT. This gives the protein CAWRATGTGLRPSGNTIYF. The V and J genes are TRBV30 and TRBJ1-3, with 8 bases fitting TRBD1. Unmatched junction bases numbered 16, after V lost 3 bases and J lost 0 bases. The CDR3 contains 19 residues. Germline V CDR1 and CDR2: GTSNPN, SVGIG (reference sequence). The full variable domain, with the rest looked up from reference TRBV30 and TRBJ1-3, is SQTIHQWPATLVQPVGSPLSLECTVEGTSNPNLYWYRQAAGRGLQLLFYSVGIGQISSEVPQNLSASRPQDRQFILSSKKLLLSDSGFYLCAWRATGTGLRPSGNTIYFGEGSWLTVV.

The DNA for the CDR3 is TGTGCCAGCAGCCAAGGACTAGCGGTCCGTGAGACCCAGTACTTC. It specifies CASSQGLAVRETQYF. The gene calls are TRBV14 and TRBJ2-5; 9 bases map to TRBD2. Germline CDR1 and CDR2: SGHDN and FVKESK. CDR3 length: 15 amino acids. Trimming at V came to 1 base and at J to 5 bases, leaving 5 bases not matched to a gene.

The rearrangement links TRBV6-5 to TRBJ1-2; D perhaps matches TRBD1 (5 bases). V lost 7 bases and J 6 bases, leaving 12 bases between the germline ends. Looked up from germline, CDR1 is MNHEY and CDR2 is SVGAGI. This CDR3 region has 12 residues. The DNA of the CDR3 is TGTGCCAGCACCAACAGGTGGGATGGCTACACCTTC. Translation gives CASTNRWDGYTF.

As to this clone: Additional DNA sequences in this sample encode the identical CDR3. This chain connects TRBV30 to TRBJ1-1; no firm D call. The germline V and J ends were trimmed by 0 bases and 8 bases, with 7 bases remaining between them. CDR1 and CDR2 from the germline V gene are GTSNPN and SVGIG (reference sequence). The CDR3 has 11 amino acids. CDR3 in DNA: TGTGCCTGGAGTGTACGCGGAGAAGCTTTCTTT. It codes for CAWSVRGEAFF.

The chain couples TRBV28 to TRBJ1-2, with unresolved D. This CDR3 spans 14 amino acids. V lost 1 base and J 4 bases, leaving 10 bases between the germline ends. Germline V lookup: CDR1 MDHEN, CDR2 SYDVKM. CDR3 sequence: CASSLSDYGYGYTF. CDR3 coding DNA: TGTGCCAGCAGTTTATCGGACTACGGCTATGGCTACACCTTC.

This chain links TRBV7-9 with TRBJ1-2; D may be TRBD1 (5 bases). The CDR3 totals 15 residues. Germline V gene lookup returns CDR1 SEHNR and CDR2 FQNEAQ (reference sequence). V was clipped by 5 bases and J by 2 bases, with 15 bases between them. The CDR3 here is CASSLSPGENYGYTF. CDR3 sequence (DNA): TGTGCCAGCAGCCTCAGCCCGGGGGAAAACTATGGCTACACCTTC.

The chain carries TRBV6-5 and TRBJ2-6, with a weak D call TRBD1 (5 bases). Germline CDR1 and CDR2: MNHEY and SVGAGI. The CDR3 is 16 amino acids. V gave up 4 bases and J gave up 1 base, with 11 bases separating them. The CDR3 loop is CASSSYRLSGANVLTF. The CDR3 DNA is TGTGCCAGCAGTTCGTACAGGCTATCTGGGGCCAACGTCCTGACTTTC.

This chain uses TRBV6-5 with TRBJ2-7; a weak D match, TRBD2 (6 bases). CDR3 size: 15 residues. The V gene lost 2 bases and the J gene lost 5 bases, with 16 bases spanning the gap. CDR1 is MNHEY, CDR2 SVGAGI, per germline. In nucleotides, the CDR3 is TGTGCCAGCAGTTACGCGGGAACACGAGTCCACGAGCAGTACTTC. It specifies CASSYAGTRVHEQYF.

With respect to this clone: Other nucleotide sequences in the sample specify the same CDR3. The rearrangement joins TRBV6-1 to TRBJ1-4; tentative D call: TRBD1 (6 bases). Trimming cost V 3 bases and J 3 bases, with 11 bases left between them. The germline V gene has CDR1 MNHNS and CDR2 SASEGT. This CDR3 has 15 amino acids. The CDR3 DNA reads TGTGCCAGCAGTGAGTTGGGGGCGGCTAATGAAAAACTGTTTTTT. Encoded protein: CASSELGAANEKLFF.

Here the CDR3 reads CAISEQTGGSEKLFF. The CDR3 DNA reads as TGTGCCATCAGTGAGCAGACAGGGGGGAGTGAAAAACTGTTTTTT. This chain joins TRBV10-3 and TRBJ1-4, with TRBD1 identical over 9 bases. Germline lookup yields CDR1 ENHRY and CDR2 SYGVKD. This CDR3 is built from 15 residues. The V segment lost 2 bases and the J segment 7 bases; nucleotides outside the gene matches: 5.